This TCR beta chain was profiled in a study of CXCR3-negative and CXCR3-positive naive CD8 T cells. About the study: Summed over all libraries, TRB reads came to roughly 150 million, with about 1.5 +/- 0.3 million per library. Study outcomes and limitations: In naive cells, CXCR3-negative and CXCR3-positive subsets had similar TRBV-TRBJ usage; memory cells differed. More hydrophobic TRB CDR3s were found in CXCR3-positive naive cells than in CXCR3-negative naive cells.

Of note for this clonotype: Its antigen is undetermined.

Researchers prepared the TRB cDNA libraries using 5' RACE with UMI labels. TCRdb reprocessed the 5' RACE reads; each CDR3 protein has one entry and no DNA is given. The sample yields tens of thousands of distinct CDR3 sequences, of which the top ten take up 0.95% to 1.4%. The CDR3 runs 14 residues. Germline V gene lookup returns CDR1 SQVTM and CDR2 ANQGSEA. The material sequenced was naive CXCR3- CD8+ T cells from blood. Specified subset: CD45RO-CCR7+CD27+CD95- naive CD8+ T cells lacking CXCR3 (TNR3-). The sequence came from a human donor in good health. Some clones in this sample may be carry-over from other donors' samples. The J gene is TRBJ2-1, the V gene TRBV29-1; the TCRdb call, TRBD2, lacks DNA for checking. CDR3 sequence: CSVTREGGTNEQFF.